This T cell receptor (beta chain) originates from a study of T-cell memory formation after mild COVID-19. TCRdb independently ran MiXCR on the 5' RACE reads; one entry per CDR3 protein. The sample consists of hundreds of thousands of distinct CDR3 sequences, roughly 20% of them appearing once. This clonotype was recorded a few times. The CDR3 has 15 residues. The V gene's germline CDR1 is LNHNV and CDR2 YYDKDF (reference sequence). V was pared by 0 bases and J by 2 bases, with 11 bases between. The chain links TRBV15 to TRBJ2-7, with a weak D call TRBD2 (5 bases). The specimen sequenced was PBMCs or a T cell subset sorted from them (not recorded which). The clonotype comes from an adult woman who had mild COVID-19 (a few samples of this study predate the infection). Cell type and time point are not known. The DNA of the CDR3 is TGTGCCACCAGCAGAGATCCCGGGGTCACCTACGAGCAGTACTTC. Translation gives CATSRDPGVTYEQYF. The full variable domain, its missing parts supplied by reference TRBV15 and TRBJ2-7, is DAMVIQNPRYQVTQFGKPVTLSCSQTLNHNVMYWYQQKSSQAPKLLFHYYDKDFNNEADTPDNFQSRRPNTSFCFLDIRSPGLGDTAMYLCATSRDPGVTYEQYFGPGTRLTVT.